A single sample is the source of the 21 T cell receptor beta chains below, sequenced in a study of blood T cell repertoires in COVID-19. The data were produced by immunoSEQ multiplex PCR, yet TCRdb's version contains in-frame clones alone and is incomplete. The table shows some 200,000 clones, with about nine tenths occurring only once. Material for sequencing was PBMCs or T cells enriched from blood (not recorded which). The source is a man aged 30 to 45 in a cohort exposed to, infected with or recovered from COVID-19 (not recorded which).

The V and J genes are TRBV9 and TRBJ1-2, with D possibly being TRBD1 (6 bases). CDR1 and CDR2 (germline): SGDLS, YYNGEE. The V end lost 2 bases, the J end lost 0 bases, and 11 bases lay between the germline ends. The CDR3 loop spans 15 amino acids. The DNA for the CDR3 is TGTGCCAGCAGCGTTGGGGGCGGATCTAACTATGGCTACACCTTC. Translation gives CASSVGGGSNYGYTF.

CDR3 DNA sequence: TGTGCCAGCAGCCAAGCTCTTAGTGGCGAGCAGTACTTC. Its protein product is CASSQALSGEQYF. V gene TRBV4-2 combines with J gene TRBJ2-7, with D unresolved. In germline, CDR1 is LGHNA, CDR2 YNFKEQ. The length of the CDR3 is 13 residues. V lost 1 base to trimming and J lost 6 bases, with 10 bases between them.

This chain links TRBV9 with TRBJ1-3, with 8 bases that match TRBD1. V shed 0 bases, J shed 0 bases, and the junction held 14 bases outside the gene matches. The CDR3 is 20 residues long. The germline V gene encodes CDR1 SGDLS and CDR2 YYNGEE. The CDR3 loop is CASSVDLREGTGLSGNTIYF. DNA of the CDR3: TGTGCCAGCAGCGTAGATTTGAGAGAGGGGACAGGCCTCTCTGGAAACACCATATATTTT. The full variable domain, completed using reference TRBV9 and TRBJ1-3, is DSGVTQTPKHLITATGQRVTLRCSPRSGDLSVYWYQQSLDQGLQFLIQYYNGEERAKGNILERFSAQQFPDLHSELNLSSLELGDSALYFCASSVDLREGTGLSGNTIYFGEGSWLTVV.

The chain carries TRBV5-1 and TRBJ2-7, with 10 bases matching TRBD1. V shed 4 bases, J shed 4 bases, and the junction held 14 bases outside the gene matches. The CDR3 consists of 17 residues. Germline V gene lookup returns CDR1 SGHRS and CDR2 YFSETQ. CDR3 DNA: TGCGCCAGCAGCGTGGGTACCGGGACAGGGGTGAGGTACGAGCAGTACTTC. It is translated as CASSVGTGTGVRYEQYF.

The chain has TRBV5-4 and TRBJ1-2; 7 bases map to TRBD1. This CDR3 is 14 amino acids long. J was trimmed by 2 bases and V by 3 bases; bases with no gene match: 4. Per germline, CDR1 SGHNT and CDR2 YYREEE (reference sequence). For the CDR3, the DNA is TGTGCCAGCAGCTCCCTACAGGGGAACTATGGCTACACCTTC. Its translation is CASSSLQGNYGYTF.

The V gene is TRBV6-2 or TRBV6-3, the J gene TRBJ2-1; 9 nucleotides match TRBD2. Germline CDR1 MNHEY, CDR2 SVGEGT. The length of the CDR3 is 16 residues. V trimming: 0 bases; J trimming: 4 bases; junction bases outside the gene matches: 4. The CDR3 is CASSYSTSGKYNEQFF. CDR3 DNA sequence: TGTGCCAGCAGTTACTCGACTAGCGGAAAATACAATGAGCAGTTCTTC.

The sample holds one count of this clone. The rearrangement joins TRBV15 to TRBJ2-1; a possible D gene is TRBD2 (6 bases). From germline, CDR1 is LNHNV and CDR2 YYDKDF (reference sequence). The CDR3 is made up of 19 amino acids. V lost 0 bases to trimming and J lost 7 bases, with 25 bases between them. This CDR3 is CATSRDKTGVSSLRNEQFF. CDR3 sequence (DNA): TGTGCCACCAGCAGAGATAAGACGGGAGTCTCCTCCTTGAGAAATGAGCAGTTCTTC.

By its share, this clone is medium-sized. The V call is TRBV3-1 (or the pseudogene TRBV3-2), the J call TRBJ1-1; D is possibly TRBD1 (5 bases). Germline lookup yields CDR1 LGHDT and CDR2 YNNKEL (reference sequence). V was cut by 4 bases and J by 5 bases, with 11 bases left in between. CDR3 size: 13 residues. The DNA of the CDR3 is TGTGCCAGCAGCCCCGGGACTCTGACTGAAGCTTTCTTT. Translation gives CASSPGTLTEAFF.

CDR3 amino acids: CASRASGYPNEQFF. The CDR3 DNA is TGTGCCAGCAGGGCTAGCGGGTATCCCAATGAGCAGTTCTTC. The chain has TRBV3-1 (or the pseudogene TRBV3-2) and TRBJ2-1; 8 bases map to TRBD2. The CDR3 contains 14 residues. The trim removed 6 bases at V and 6 bases at J, leaving 7 bases unmatched. Germline V gives CDR1 LGHDT, CDR2 YNNKEL (reference sequence).

The chain recombines TRBV15 with TRBJ2-7, with a tentative D call TRBD2 (5 bases). The CDR3 spans 15 residues. CDR1 and CDR2 from the germline V gene are LNHNV and YYDKDF (reference sequence). The V and J ends lost 2 bases and 5 bases respectively, with 16 bases between them. The CDR3 bases are TGTGCCACCAGCAGATCAGCCGTGGGAGCTGACGAGCAGTACTTC. Encoded protein: CATSRSAVGADEQYF.

The V call is TRBV13, the J call TRBJ2-7, with 7 bases identical to TRBD2. V lost 4 bases to trimming and J lost 3 bases; unmatched junction nucleotides: 12. The length of the CDR3 is 16 residues. Germline assignment: CDR1 PRHDT and CDR2 FYEKMQ (reference sequence). The CDR3 loop is CASSSPFGGRGYEQYF. DNA of the CDR3: TGTGCCAGCAGCTCCCCTTTTGGGGGGAGGGGCTACGAGCAGTACTTC.

The genes are TRBV7-9 and TRBJ1-5; unclear D gene. The CDR3 is made up of 13 amino acids. Trimming left V 0 bases short and J 8 bases short, with 8 bases between. Germline V gene data show CDR1 as SEHNR and CDR2 as FQNEAQ (reference sequence). The CDR3 sequence is CASSLAQGEPQHF. As DNA, the CDR3 is TGTGCCAGCAGCTTAGCGCAAGGAGAGCCCCAGCATTTT.

The V gene is TRBV18, the J gene TRBJ1-2; possible D gene TRBD1, 6 bases. This CDR3 is built from 13 residues. CDR1 is KGHSH, CDR2 LQKENI, per germline. V gave up 2 bases and J gave up 6 bases, with 10 bases separating them. The CDR3 spells CASSPGRTDGYTF. The DNA of the CDR3 is TGTGCCAGCTCACCAGGCCGGACAGATGGCTACACCTTC.

The V gene is TRBV6-5, the J gene TRBJ2-5, with 9 bases fitting TRBD2. Germline CDR1 reads MNHEY; CDR2 reads SVGAGI. This CDR3 is 14 amino acids long. J lost 4 bases, V lost 11 bases, and 11 bases had no gene match. In nucleotides, the CDR3 is TGTGCCGGGGATAGCGGGAGTCGTTCAGAGACCCAGTACTTC. Translated, it gives CAGDSGSRSETQYF.

The chain has TRBV5-8 and TRBJ2-1; TRBD2 agrees at 14 bases. The CDR3 is 19 amino acids. The junction had 9 bases not matched to a gene; V was cut back by 0 bases and J by 4 bases. Per the germline V gene, CDR1 is SGHTS and CDR2 is YDEGEE. In DNA, the CDR3 is TGTGCCAGCAGCTTGGTGGGACTAGCGGGAGTCAGGGGGTACAATGAGCAGTTCTTC. Protein product: CASSLVGLAGVRGYNEQFF.

The rearrangement joins TRBV14 to TRBJ2-5; 9 positions match TRBD2. V trimming: 5 bases; J trimming: 6 bases; junction bases outside the gene matches: 13. From germline, CDR1 is SGHDN and CDR2 FVKESK. The CDR3 totals 16 residues. CDR3 sequence (DNA): TGTGCCAGCAGCTCCACCGCAGCGGGAGGAGGAAAGACCCAGTACTTC. Protein sequence: CASSSTAAGGGKTQYF. Full variable domain (outside the CDR3, taken from reference TRBV14 and TRBJ2-5): EAGVTQFPSHSVIEKGQTVTLRCDPISGHDNLYWYRRVMGKEIKFLLHFVKESKQDESGMPNNRFLAERTGGTYSTLKVQPAELEDSGVYFCASSSTAAGGGKTQYFGPGTRLLVL.

J is TRBJ2-1 and V is TRBV6-5; TRBD2 agrees at 12 bases. CDR1 MNHEY and CDR2 SVGAGI come from the germline V gene. The length of the CDR3 is 15 residues. The V segment lost 7 bases and the J segment 6 bases; nucleotides outside the gene matches: 7. CDR3 coding DNA: TGTGCCAGCATCCGACTAGCGGGAGCGCCCAATGAGCAGTTCTTC. It yields the protein CASIRLAGAPNEQFF.

The chain has TRBV24-1 and TRBJ1-3, with D tentatively TRBD1 (6 bases). The germline gives CDR1 KGHDR, CDR2 SFDVKD. This CDR3 contains 15 residues. V was trimmed by 4 bases and J by 1 base, leaving 10 bases between them. The CDR3 sequence: CATSEAGASGNTIYF. For the CDR3, the DNA is TGTGCCACCAGTGAGGCGGGGGCTTCTGGAAACACCATATATTTT.

The chain uses TRBV6-4 and TRBJ2-2; possible D gene TRBD1, 6 bases. Germline assignment: CDR1 MRHNA and CDR2 SNTAGT. The CDR3 spans 16 residues. V lost 3 bases to trimming and J lost 2 bases, with 13 bases between them. The CDR3 spells CASSDIRDTNTGELFF. DNA for the CDR3: TGTGCCAGCAGTGATATCCGGGACACTAACACCGGGGAGCTGTTTTTT.

The chain joins TRBV19 to TRBJ2-4; no definite D call. Trimming pared 4 bases from V and 2 bases from J, leaving 21 bases between. Germline CDR1 LNHDA, CDR2 SQIVND (reference sequence). The CDR3 consists of 18 residues. CDR3 sequence: CASSTNPGSMRTKNIQYF. In DNA form, the CDR3 reads TGTGCCAGTAGTACCAACCCGGGTTCTATGAGAACCAAAAACATTCAGTACTTC.

The rearrangement joins TRBV3-1 (or the pseudogene TRBV3-2) to TRBJ2-7, with D possibly matching TRBD1 (5 bases). V lost 4 bases and J 3 bases, leaving 19 bases between the germline ends. CDR1 and CDR2 (germline): LGHDT, YNNKEL (reference sequence). This CDR3 is built from 16 residues. The CDR3 is CASSPGGRVTYYEQYF. The CDR3 DNA reads as TGTGCCAGCAGCCCCGGCGGCAGGGTAACTTACTACGAGCAGTACTTC.